This T cell receptor beta chain was profiled in a study of blood T cell repertoires in COVID-19. Study as a whole: Acute and convalescent COVID-19 samples came from the United States, Italy and Spain. In each case, the material was cDNA or gDNA derived from T cells, B-cell-depleted T cells, or PBMCs.

In the source study's methods: Amplification of reference gene primers provided the estimated nucleated cell counts. This table comes from immunoSEQ multiplex PCR, and its TCRdb copy is limited to in-frame clones, with some not included. That table is the source of V, J and clone size, and D and trimming were worked out from the DNA. This sample yields 25,000 to 30,000 clones, of which approximately 79% are seen a single time; around 20% belongs to the top ten. Per germline, CDR1 MGHRA and CDR2 YSYEKL. This CDR3 has 16 amino acids. V lost 1 base and J lost 7, with 19 bases in between. This TCR was sampled from a boy aged 2 to 9 with active or convalescent COVID-19. This chain links TRBV4-1 with TRBJ1-1; D perhaps matches TRBD1 (6 bases). The specimen sequenced was peripheral blood. The CDR3 reads CASSQVKGRGPHEAFF. The CDR3 DNA sequence: TGCGCCAGCAGCCAAGTGAAGGGGCGGGGGCCCCATGAAGCTTTCTTT.